This T cell receptor beta chain is drawn from a study of shared clonotypes between healthy human individuals. A single count supports this clone. The V and J ends lost 2 bases and 1 base respectively, with 11 bases between them. The CDR3 spans 15 residues. Germline V gene sequence: CDR1 SGHTA, CDR2 FQGTGA. The protocol was immunoSEQ multiplex PCR, while the TCRdb copy is restricted to in-frame clones and leaves out a portion. In the table there are 950,000 to 1,100,000 clones, about four fifths of which are singletons. The sample consisted of memory CD4+ T cells from PBMCs. Subset reported: CD45RA-negative fraction. The rearrangement links TRBV7-3 to TRBJ1-1; D unresolved. The clonotype originates from a man younger than 35 in good health. Some clones in this sample may be carry-over from other donors' samples. CDR3 sequence reads: CASSLLGSGNTEAFF. CDR3 sequence (DNA): TGTGCCAGCAGCTTATTGGGGAGCGGGAACACTGAAGCTTTCTTT.